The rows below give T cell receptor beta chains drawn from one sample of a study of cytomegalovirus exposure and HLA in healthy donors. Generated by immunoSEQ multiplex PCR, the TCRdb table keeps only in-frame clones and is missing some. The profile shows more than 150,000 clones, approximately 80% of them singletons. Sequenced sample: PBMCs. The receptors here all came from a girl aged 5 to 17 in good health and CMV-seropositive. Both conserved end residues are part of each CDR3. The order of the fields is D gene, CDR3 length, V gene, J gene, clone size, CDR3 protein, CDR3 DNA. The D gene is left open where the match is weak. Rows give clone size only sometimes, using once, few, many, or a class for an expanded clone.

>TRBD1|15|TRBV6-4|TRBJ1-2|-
CASSDFTGTGGGYTF
TGTGCCAGCAGTGACTTTACCGGGACAGGGGGTGGCTACACCTTC
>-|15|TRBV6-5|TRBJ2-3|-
CASSNYYISTDTQYF
TGTGCCAGCAGTAACTATTACATTAGCACAGATACGCAGTATTTT
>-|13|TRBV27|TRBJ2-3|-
CASSLHSADTQYF
TGTGCCAGCAGTCTGCATAGCGCAGATACGCAGTATTTT
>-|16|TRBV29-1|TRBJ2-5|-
CSVEEKGQAYQETQYF
TGCAGCGTTGAAGAGAAGGGACAAGCGTACCAAGAGACCCAGTACTTC
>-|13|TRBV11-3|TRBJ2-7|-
CASSHRESYEQYF
TGTGCCAGCAGCCACAGGGAGAGCTACGAGCAGTACTTC
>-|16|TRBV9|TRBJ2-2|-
CASSAQGSWDTGELFF
TGTGCCAGCAGCGCGCAGGGGAGTTGGGACACCGGGGAGCTGTTTTTT
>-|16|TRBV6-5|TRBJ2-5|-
CASSYSISGSGETQYF
TGTGCCAGCAGTTACTCGATATCAGGGTCCGGGGAGACCCAGTACTTC
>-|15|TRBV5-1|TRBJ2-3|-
CASSLGRQGTDTQYF
TGCGCCAGCAGCTTGGGGAGACAGGGCACAGATACGCAGTATTTT
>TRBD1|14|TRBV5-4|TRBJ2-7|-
CASSLVGQGREQYF
TGTGCCAGCAGCTTGGTTGGACAGGGGCGAGAGCAGTACTTC
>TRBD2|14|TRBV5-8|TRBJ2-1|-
CASSRGGTYNEQFF
TGTGCCAGCAGCCGCGGGGGAACCTACAATGAGCAGTTCTTC
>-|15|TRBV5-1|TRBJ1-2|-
CASSFTGTTNYGYTF
TGCGCCAGCAGCTTTACCGGGACAACTAACTATGGCTACACCTTC
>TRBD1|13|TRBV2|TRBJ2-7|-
CASSEANRGPFYF
TGTGCCAGCAGTGAAGCTAACAGGGGACCCTTTTACTTC
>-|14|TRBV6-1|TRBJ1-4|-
CASTPGPRERKLFF
TGTGCCAGCACCCCCGGACCGAGGGAACGAAAACTGTTTTTT
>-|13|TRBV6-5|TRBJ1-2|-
CASSYTTGFGYTF
TGTGCCAGCAGTTACACCACAGGGTTTGGCTACACCTTC
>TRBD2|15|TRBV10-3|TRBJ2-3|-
CAISGEGHRANTQYF
TGTGCCATCAGTGGGGAGGGTCATAGGGCAAATACGCAGTATTTT
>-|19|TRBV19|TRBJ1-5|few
CASSTLDSIPARVNQPQHF
TGTGCCAGTAGTACCCTCGACAGCATACCGGCCCGGGTCAATCAGCCCCAGCATTTT
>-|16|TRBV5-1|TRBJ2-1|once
CASSLWTVSSYNEQFF
TGCGCCAGCAGCTTGTGGACAGTCAGCTCCTACAATGAGCAGTTCTTC
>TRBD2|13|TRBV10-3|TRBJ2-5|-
CAISESGGEAQYF
TGTGCCATCAGTGAGAGTGGGGGGGAGGCCCAGTACTTC
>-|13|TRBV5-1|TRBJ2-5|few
CASSLETGETQYF
TGCGCCAGCAGCTTGGAGACGGGAGAGACCCAGTACTTC
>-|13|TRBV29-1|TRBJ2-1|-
CSVVRGSDFQQFF
TGCAGCGTCGTCCGTGGCTCCGACTTTCAGCAGTTCTTC
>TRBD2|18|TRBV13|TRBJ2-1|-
CASSPRTSGKSSYNEQFF
TGTGCCAGCAGCCCCCGGACTAGCGGGAAGAGCTCCTACAATGAGCAGTTCTTC
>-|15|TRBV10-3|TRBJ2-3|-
CAISDWRDEGDTQYF
TGTGCCATCAGTGACTGGCGGGATGAGGGAGATACGCAGTATTTT
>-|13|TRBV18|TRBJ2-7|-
CASSPGESYEQYF
TGTGCCAGCTCACCAGGGGAGTCCTACGAGCAGTACTTC
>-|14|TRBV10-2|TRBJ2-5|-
CASSVGGLQETQYF
TGCGCCAGCAGTGTTGGAGGGCTCCAAGAGACCCAGTACTTC
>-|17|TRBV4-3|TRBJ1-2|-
CASSRETGQGLVYGYTF
TGCGCCAGCAGCCGCGAAACCGGGCAGGGGTTGGTCTATGGCTACACCTTC
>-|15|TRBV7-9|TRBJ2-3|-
CASSPGGVRTDTQYF
TGTGCCAGCAGCCCCGGTGGAGTCCGCACAGATACGCAGTATTTT
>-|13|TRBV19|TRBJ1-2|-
CASRGTGLNGYTF
TGTGCCAGTAGAGGTACAGGGCTTAATGGCTACACCTTC
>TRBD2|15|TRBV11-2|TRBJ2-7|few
CASSRSSGPAYEQYF
TGTGCCAGCAGCCGTTCTAGCGGGCCGGCCTACGAGCAGTACTTC
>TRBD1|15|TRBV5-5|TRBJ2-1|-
CASSFIRDSNNEQFF
TGTGCCAGCAGCTTTATCCGGGACAGCAACAATGAGCAGTTCTTC
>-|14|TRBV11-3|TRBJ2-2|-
CASSLGRVGGELFF
TGTGCCAGCAGCTTGGGCAGGGTTGGCGGGGAGCTGTTTTTT
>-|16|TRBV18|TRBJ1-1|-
CASSPGQLTKNTEAFF
TGTGCCAGCTCACCGGGGCAGCTAACTAAGAACACTGAAGCTTTCTTT
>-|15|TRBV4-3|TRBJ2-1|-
CASSQVAPSSDEQFF
TGCGCCAGCAGCCAAGTGGCACCTAGCAGCGATGAGCAGTTCTTC
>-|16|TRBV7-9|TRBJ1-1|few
CASSPRRGGVNTEAFF
TGTGCCAGCAGCCCTCGAAGGGGCGGGGTAAACACTGAAGCTTTCTTT
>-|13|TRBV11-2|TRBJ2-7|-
CASSPGSLAEQYF
TGTGCCAGCAGCCCGGGAAGTCTTGCCGAGCAGTACTTC
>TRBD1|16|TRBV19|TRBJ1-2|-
CASSIPRGQGAGGYTF
TGTGCCAGTAGTATCCCCCGCGGACAGGGGGCGGGCGGCTACACCTTC
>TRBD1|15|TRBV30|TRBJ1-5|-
CAWSVRGQGNQPQHF
TGTGCCTGGAGTGTGAGGGGACAGGGGAATCAGCCCCAGCATTTT
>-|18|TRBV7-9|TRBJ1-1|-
CASSPGTLTGRRRTEAFF
TGTGCCAGCAGCCCGGGGACGCTAACAGGGAGACGGAGGACTGAAGCTTTCTTT
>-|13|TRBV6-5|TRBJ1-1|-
CASSRDRNTEAFF
TGTGCCAGCAGCCGCGACAGGAACACTGAAGCTTTCTTT
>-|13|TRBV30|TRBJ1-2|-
CAWSSRSNYGYTF
TGTGCCTGGAGTAGCAGGTCTAACTATGGCTACACCTTC
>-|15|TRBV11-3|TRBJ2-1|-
CASSLGYYLNNEQFF
TGTGCCAGCAGCTTAGGATACTATCTCAACAATGAGCAGTTCTTC
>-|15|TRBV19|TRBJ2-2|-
CASSQGLLNTGELFF
TGTGCCAGCTCCCAGGGGCTCCTGAACACCGGGGAGCTGTTTTTT
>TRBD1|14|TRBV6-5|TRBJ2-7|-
CASSYDRAIYEQYF
TGTGCCAGCAGTTATGACAGGGCCATCTACGAGCAGTACTTC
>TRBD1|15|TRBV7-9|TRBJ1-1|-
CASSPPGQGAGEAFF
TGTGCCAGCAGCCCACCGGGACAGGGGGCGGGTGAAGCTTTCTTT
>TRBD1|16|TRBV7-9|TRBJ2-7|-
CASSPQGTGGAYEQYF
TGTGCCAGCAGCCCTCAAGGGACAGGGGGAGCCTACGAGCAGTACTTC
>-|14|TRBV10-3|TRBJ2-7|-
CASALDSPVYEQYF
TGTGCCAGCGCACTCGACTCTCCCGTCTACGAGCAGTACTTC
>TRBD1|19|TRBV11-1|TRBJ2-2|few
CASSFLALTGEDRTGELFF
TGTGCCAGCAGCTTCTTGGCCCTAACAGGGGAAGACCGTACCGGGGAGCTGTTTTTT
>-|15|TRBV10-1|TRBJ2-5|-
CASSDVPRGQETQYF
TGCGCCAGCAGTGACGTCCCTCGGGGCCAAGAGACCCAGTACTTC
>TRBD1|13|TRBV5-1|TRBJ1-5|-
CASSSGQDQPQHF
TGCGCCAGCAGCTCGGGACAGGATCAGCCCCAGCATTTT
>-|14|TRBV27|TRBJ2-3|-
CASRSGASTDTQYF
TGTGCCAGCAGAAGCGGAGCTAGCACAGATACGCAGTATTTT
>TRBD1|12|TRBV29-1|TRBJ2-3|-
CSVRQGSDTQYF
TGCAGCGTGAGACAGGGTTCAGATACGCAGTATTTT
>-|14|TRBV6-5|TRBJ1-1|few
CASSRQGFGTEAFF
TGTGCCAGCAGTCGCCAGGGATTCGGGACTGAAGCTTTCTTT
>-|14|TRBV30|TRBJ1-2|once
CAWSVAGVLYGYTF
TGTGCCTGGAGTGTAGCGGGAGTGCTCTATGGCTACACCTTC
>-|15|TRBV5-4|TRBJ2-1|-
CASSFRDPTRGEQFF
TGTGCCAGCAGCTTCCGGGACCCGACCCGGGGGGAGCAGTTCTTC
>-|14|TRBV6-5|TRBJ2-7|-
CASSYSGGVYEQYF
TGTGCCAGCAGTTACTCAGGGGGAGTCTACGAGCAGTACTTC
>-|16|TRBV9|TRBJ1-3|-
CASSVGTGSSGNTIYF
TGTGCCAGCAGCGTCGGAACAGGGAGCTCTGGAAACACCATATATTTT
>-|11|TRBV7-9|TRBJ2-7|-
CASSKGDEQYF
TGTGCCAGCAGCAAGGGAGACGAGCAGTACTTC